The 9 T cell receptor beta chains below all came from one sample that was sequenced in a study of cytomegalovirus exposure and HLA in healthy donors. The protocol was immunoSEQ multiplex PCR, while the TCRdb copy is restricted to in-frame clones and leaves out a portion. The table has roughly 150,000 clones, 70% to 90% seen once. The sequenced sample was PBMCs. Receptor source: a woman between 18 and 29 years old in good health and CMV-seropositive.

This chain connects TRBV29-1 to TRBJ1-3, with D possibly matching TRBD1 (5 bases). From germline, CDR1 is SQVTM and CDR2 ANQGSEA. This CDR3 contains 12 residues. The chain's CDR3 is CSWGGAGNTIYF. As DNA, the CDR3 is TGCAGTTGGGGGGGGGCTGGAAACACCATATATTTT.

The chain employs TRBV7-8 and TRBJ2-7, with D perhaps matching TRBD1 (6 bases). Trimming removed 3 bases at V and 6 bases at J, with 15 bases between. The CDR3 consists of 14 residues. Germline CDR1 SGHVS, CDR2 FQNEAQ. CDR3 DNA: TGTGCCAGCAGCTTGAACAGGGTCCTCGGCGAGCAGTACTTC. This codes for CASSLNRVLGEQYF.

V usage is TRBV5-4 and J usage is TRBJ2-1, with TRBD2 matching over 10 bases. The CDR3 covers 15 residues. The J segment lost 8 bases and the V segment lost 2 bases, leaving 7 bases of the junction unmatched. Germline V CDR1 and CDR2: SGHNT, YYREEE (reference sequence). Here the CDR3 reads CASSFWEAGGDEQFF. CDR3 nucleotide sequence: TGTGCCAGCAGCTTTTGGGAAGCGGGAGGGGATGAGCAGTTCTTC.

The chain links TRBV7-2 to TRBJ2-7; 8 positions match TRBD2. The germline CDR1 and CDR2 sequences are SGHTA and FQGNSA. V trimming: 5 bases; J trimming: 3 bases; junction bases outside the gene matches: 6. The CDR3 extends over 14 amino acids. Here the CDR3 reads CASSVSGSFYEQYF. CDR3 DNA: TGTGCCAGCAGCGTGAGCGGGAGTTTCTACGAGCAGTACTTC.

This sequence joins TRBV11-3 and TRBJ2-5, with 8 positions matching TRBD2. Germline CDR1 is SGHNT and CDR2 is YENEEA. Trimming took 3 bases from V and 3 from J; bases not matched to a gene: 6. The CDR3 length is 15 residues. CDR3 amino acids: CASSLAAGVEETQYF. In nucleotides, the CDR3 is TGTGCCAGCAGCTTGGCAGCGGGAGTTGAAGAGACCCAGTACTTC.

This clone was recorded a few times. This chain joins TRBV6-4 and TRBJ2-1, with 10 bases identical to TRBD2. V shed 6 bases and J 3 bases; nucleotides not matched to a gene: 5. This CDR3 contains 15 residues. Germline values: CDR1 MRHNA, CDR2 SNTAGT. The CDR3 DNA sequence: TGTGCCAGCAGCTCCCTAGCGGGAGACTACAATGAGCAGTTCTTC. It specifies CASSSLAGDYNEQFF.

Remarks on this clone: One end of the junction does not line up with germline, which may come from a read error. This chain uses TRBV5-1 with TRBJ2-1; 9 bases fit TRBD1. Germline V gives CDR1 SGHRS, CDR2 YFSETQ. The CDR3 has 12 residues. Here the CDR3 DNA reads TGCGCCAGCCGCGGGACCGGGACAGGGTTGGTCTTC. As protein: CASRGTGTGLVF.

J is TRBJ1-1 and V is TRBV29-1, with D maybe TRBD1 (6 bases). This CDR3 is 14 amino acids long. V lost 6 bases to trimming and J lost 8 bases, with 22 bases between them. Germline loops: CDR1 SQVTM, CDR2 ANQGSEA. CDR3 in DNA: TGCAGCGTAGCCGGACAGATGGGACGGGTGGAAGCTTTCTTT. Translation gives CSVAGQMGRVEAFF.

The chain has TRBV18 and TRBJ2-7; TRBD1 agrees at 8 bases. With 3 bases clipped from V and 2 bases from J, the junction kept 3 bases outside the gene matches. Per germline, CDR1 KGHSH and CDR2 LQKENI. CDR3 length: 14 amino acids. The CDR3 DNA reads TGTGCCAGCTCACCTGGACAGGGAGCCTACGAGCAGTACTTC. Translated, it gives CASSPGQGAYEQYF. The full variable domain, completed using reference TRBV18 and TRBJ2-7, is NAGVMQNPRHLVRRRGQEARLRCSPMKGHSHVYWYRQLPEEGLKFMVYLQKENIIDESGMPKERFSAEFPKEGPSILRIQQVVRGDSAAYFCASSPGQGAYEQYFGPGTRLTVT.